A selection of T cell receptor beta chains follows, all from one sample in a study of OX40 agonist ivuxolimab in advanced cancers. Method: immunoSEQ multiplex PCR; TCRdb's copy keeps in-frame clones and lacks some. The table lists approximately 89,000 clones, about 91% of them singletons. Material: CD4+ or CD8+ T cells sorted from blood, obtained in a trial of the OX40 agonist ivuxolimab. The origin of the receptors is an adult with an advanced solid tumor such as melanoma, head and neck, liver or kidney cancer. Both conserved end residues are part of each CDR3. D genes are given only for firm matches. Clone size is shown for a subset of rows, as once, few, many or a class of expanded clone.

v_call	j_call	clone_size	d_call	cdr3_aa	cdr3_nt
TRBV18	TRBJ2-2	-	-	CASSPPGTGELFF	TGTGCCAGCTCGCCTCCTGGCACCGGGGAGCTGTTTTTT
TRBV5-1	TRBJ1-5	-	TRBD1	CASSVTGGSQPQHF	TGCGCCAGCAGCGTGACAGGGGGGAGTCAGCCCCAGCATTTT
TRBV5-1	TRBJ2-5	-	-	CASSFNRVTSPTFQETQYF	TGCGCCAGCAGCTTTAACAGAGTTACTTCCCCTACCTTCCAAGAGACCCAGTACTTC
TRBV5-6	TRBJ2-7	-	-	CASSWERSYEQYF	TGTGCCAGCAGCTGGGAAAGGTCCTACGAGCAGTACTTC
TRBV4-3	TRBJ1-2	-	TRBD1	CASSQGGGQGTYGYTF	TGCGCCAGCAGCCAAGGGGGAGGACAGGGAACCTATGGCTACACCTTC
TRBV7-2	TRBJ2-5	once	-	CASGSLGTQYF	TGTGCCAGCGGATCTCTAGGGACCCAGTACTTC
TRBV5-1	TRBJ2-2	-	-	CASSLAPTGTGELFF	TGCGCCAGCAGCTTGGCCCCCACCGGCACCGGGGAGCTGTTTTTT
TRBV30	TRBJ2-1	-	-	CAYPRSFNEQFF	TGTGCCTACCCACGTTCTTTCAATGAGCAGTTCTTC
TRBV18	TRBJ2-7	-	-	CASSGMRDQQYF	TGTGCCAGCTCAGGCATGCGGGATCAGCAGTACTTC
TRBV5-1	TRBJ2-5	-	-	CASSLLGAEQETQYF	TGCGCCAGCAGCTTGCTCGGGGCCGAACAAGAGACCCAGTACTTC
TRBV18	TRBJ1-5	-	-	CASSPPDYYSNQPQHF	TGTGCCAGCTCACCACCGGACTATTATAGCAATCAGCCCCAGCATTTT
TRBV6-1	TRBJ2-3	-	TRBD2	CASSQLAGASDTQYF	TGTGCCAGCAGTCAACTAGCGGGAGCCTCAGATACGCAGTATTTT
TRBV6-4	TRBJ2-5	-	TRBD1	CASSEEDRGRETQYF	TGTGCCAGCAGTGAAGAGGACAGGGGGAGGGAGACCCAGTACTTC
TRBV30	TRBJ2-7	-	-	CACRPGLRDYEQYF	TGTGCCTGCCGACCGGGACTCCGCGACTACGAGCAGTACTTC
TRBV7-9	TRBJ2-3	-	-	CASSPKGDTQYF	TGTGCCAGCAGCCCAAAGGGAGATACGCAGTATTTT
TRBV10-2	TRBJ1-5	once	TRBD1	CASSEGGGNQPQHF	TGCGCCAGCAGTGAAGGGGGCGGCAATCAGCCCCAGCATTTT
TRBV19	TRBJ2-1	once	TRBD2	CASSTASGMGEQFF	TGTGCCAGTAGTACCGCTAGCGGGATGGGTGAGCAGTTCTTC
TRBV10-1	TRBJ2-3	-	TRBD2	CASSEGLAGVYADTQYF	TGCGCCAGCAGTGAGGGACTAGCGGGTGTTTACGCAGATACGCAGTATTTT
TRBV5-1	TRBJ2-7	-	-	CASSPGLSGHEQYF	TGCGCCAGCAGCCCGGGTCTATCGGGCCACGAGCAGTACTTC
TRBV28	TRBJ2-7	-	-	CASSLDPEGGDKQYF	TGTGCCAGCAGTTTGGACCCCGAGGGCGGGGACAAGCAGTACTTC
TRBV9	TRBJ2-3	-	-	CASSEGVSTDTQYF	TGTGCCAGCAGCGAGGGGGTCAGCACAGATACGCAGTATTTT
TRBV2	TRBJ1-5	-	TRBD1	CASSEGTGVGQPQHF	TGTGCCAGCAGTGAGGGGACAGGGGTAGGGCAGCCCCAGCATTTT
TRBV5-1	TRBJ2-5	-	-	CASRWGHSQETQYF	TGCGCCAGCAGGTGGGGACACTCCCAAGAGACCCAGTACTTC
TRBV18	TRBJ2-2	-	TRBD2	CASSPFSGGSATGELFF	TGTGCCAGCTCACCCTTCTCGGGCGGGAGTGCCACCGGGGAGCTGTTTTTT
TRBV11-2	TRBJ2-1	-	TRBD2	CASSAVPGLAGGGNEQFF	TGTGCCAGCAGCGCAGTTCCGGGACTAGCGGGAGGGGGCAATGAGCAGTTCTTC
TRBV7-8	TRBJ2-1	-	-	CASSSRGGEQFF	TGTGCCAGCAGCTCTAGAGGGGGGGAGCAGTTCTTC
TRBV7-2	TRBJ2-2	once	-	CASSLFQANTGELFF	TGTGCCAGCAGCTTATTCCAGGCGAACACCGGGGAGCTGTTTTTT
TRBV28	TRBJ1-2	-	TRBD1	CASSSGQGANYGYTF	TGTGCCAGCAGTTCGGGACAGGGAGCTAACTATGGCTACACCTTC
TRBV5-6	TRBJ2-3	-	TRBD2	CASQDRTRSLDTQYF	TGTGCCAGCCAGGATCGGACTAGATCCTTAGATACGCAGTATTTT
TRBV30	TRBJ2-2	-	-	CAWNREFNTGELFF	TGTGCCTGGAATCGGGAGTTTAACACCGGGGAGCTGTTTTTT
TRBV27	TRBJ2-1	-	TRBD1	CASSFAKGTVFLSYNEQFF	TGTGCCAGCAGTTTCGCCAAGGGGACAGTTTTCCTCTCCTACAATGAGCAGTTCTTC
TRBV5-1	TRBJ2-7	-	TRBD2	CASSLELAGGYEQYF	TGCGCCAGCAGCTTGGAGCTAGCGGGAGGTTACGAGCAGTACTTC
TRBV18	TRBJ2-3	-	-	CASSPGGLDTQYF	TGTGCCAGCTCACCTGGGGGGCTAGATACGCAGTATTTT
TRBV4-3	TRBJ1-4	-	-	CASSQGGANEKLFF	TGCGCCAGCAGCCAAGGTGGGGCTAATGAAAAACTGTTTTTT
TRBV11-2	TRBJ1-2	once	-	CASSRDRNYGYTF	TGTGCCAGCAGCAGAGACAGAAACTATGGCTACACCTTC
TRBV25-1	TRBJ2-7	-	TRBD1	CASSRAGGTYEQYF	TGTGCCAGCAGTCGGGCAGGGGGAACCTACGAGCAGTACTTC
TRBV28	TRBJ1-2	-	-	CASNWGNGYTF	TGTGCCAGCAATTGGGGGAATGGCTACACCTTC
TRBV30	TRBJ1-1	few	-	CAWTPYSPRGEAFF	TGTGCCTGGACTCCGTATTCTCCCCGAGGTGAAGCTTTCTTT
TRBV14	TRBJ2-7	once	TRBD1	CASSPRDRTSYEQYF	TGTGCCAGCAGCCCCCGGGACAGGACCTCCTACGAGCAGTACTTC
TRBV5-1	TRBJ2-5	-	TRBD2	CASSLSVAGLQETQYF	TGCGCCAGCAGCTTGTCGGTAGCGGGTCTACAAGAGACCCAGTACTTC
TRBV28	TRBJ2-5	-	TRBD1	CASSFFGTGRGETQYF	TGTGCCAGCAGTTTCTTCGGGACAGGGCGGGGGGAGACCCAGTACTTC
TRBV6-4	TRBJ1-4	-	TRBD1	CASSDPTGLNEKLFF	TGTGCCAGCAGTGACCCGACAGGGTTGAATGAAAAACTGTTTTTT
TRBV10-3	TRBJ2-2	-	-	CAISEWDSPGELFF	TGTGCCATCAGTGAGTGGGACTCCCCCGGAGAGCTGTTTTTT
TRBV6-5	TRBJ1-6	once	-	CASSYSRQGNSPLHF	TGTGCCAGCAGTTACTCGAGGCAGGGAAATTCACCCCTCCACTTT
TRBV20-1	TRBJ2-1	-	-	CSASGYNEQFF	TGCAGTGCTAGCGGTTACAATGAGCAGTTCTTC
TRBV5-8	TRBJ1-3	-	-	CASSSRRQLSGNTIYF	TGTGCCAGCAGCTCACGTCGTCAGCTCTCTGGAAACACCATATATTTT
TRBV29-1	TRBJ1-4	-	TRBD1	CSVERMGQGTEKLFF	TGCAGCGTTGAAAGGATGGGACAGGGTACTGAAAAACTGTTTTTT
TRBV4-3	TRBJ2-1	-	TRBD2	CASSQDVLAGSYSYNEQFF	TGCGCCAGCAGCCAAGATGTACTAGCGGGATCATATTCCTACAATGAGCAGTTCTTC
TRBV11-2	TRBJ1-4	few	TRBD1	CASSFQSGGTTNEKLFF	TGTGCCAGCAGCTTCCAATCAGGGGGCACAACTAATGAAAAACTGTTTTTT
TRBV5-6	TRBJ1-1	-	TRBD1	CASSLGQGRRAFF	TGTGCCAGCAGCTTGGGACAGGGGCGGCGGGCTTTCTTT
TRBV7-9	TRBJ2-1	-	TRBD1	CASSLGGTGILNEQFF	TGTGCCAGCAGCTTAGGTGGGACAGGGATTCTCAATGAGCAGTTCTTC
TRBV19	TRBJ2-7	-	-	CATEQGYEQYF	TGTGCCACCGAACAGGGCTACGAGCAGTACTTC